This TCR beta chain was sequenced during a study of neurological immune-mediated disorders (dated by TCRdb to the late 2010s). Notes on the research overall: Among the roughly 34 multiple sclerosis patients, relapsing-remitting MS was present in approximately 31 and secondary progressive MS was present in 3. Using UMI-based sequencing, the study compared peripheral blood TCR-beta repertoires from patients with HTLV-I-associated myelopathy (HAM/TSP), patients with multiple sclerosis, and healthy controls. The roughly 100 TCR-beta libraries included longitudinal samples, technical triplicates and paired sorted CD4+ and CD8+ T-cell subsets alongside PBMC samples. The cohort was made up of 60 to 75 subjects, consisting of around 15 HAM/TSP patients, about 34 multiple sclerosis patients and about 20 healthy controls.

V drops 4 bases and J drops 1 base, leaving 7 bases in between. Reading from cysteine to phenylalanine, the CDR3 counts 13 amino acids. The entry retains the CDR3 DNA only, 39 bases that are in frame from base 1. For CDR1 and CDR2, the germline V gene lists ENHRY and SYGVKD. TCR libraries for sorted subsets were made from roughly 950,000 sorted CD4+ or CD8+ T cells. Multiple sclerosis patients were enrolled in a US clinical protocol evaluating disease progression by magnetic resonance imaging. Peripheral blood was subjected to Ficoll-Hypaque density gradient centrifugation to isolate PBMCs, which were then cryopreserved in liquid nitrogen. Paired sorted CD4+ and CD8+ subsets came from healthy controls, HAM/TSP patients and MS patients. Paper-wide results and their limitations: The MS cluster showed no association with clinical or MRI features, and the authors stated that larger cohorts are needed. No identical CDR3 amino acid sequences were shared among expanded clones across subjects, suggesting private TCR-beta repertoires in all groups. TCR clonal expansion was highest in HAM/TSP patients and lowest in MS patients, with MS patients falling below even healthy controls. Repertoires from 18 of 34 MS patients were grouped by phylogenetic analysis into a cluster of related CDR3 sequences, suggesting a possible repertoire-level signature.

To synthesize cDNA, template-switch 5'RACE was performed with a primer carrying a 10-nucleotide random unique molecular identifier so that each TCR transcript was tagged. Every sequencing run yielded over 190 million TCR-beta sequences covering 15-18 subjects. The RNeasy kit was used to extract total RNA. Using the KAPA Real-time Library Amplification kit, TCR-beta VDJ regions were amplified with primers for the TCR constant region and the 5'RACE anchor. A first PCR added sample indexes and Illumina adaptors, after which a second PCR increased the library yield. The roughly 650 bp TCR product was size-selected on a 2% E-gel SizeSelection system after Ampure bead purification. Before pooling, library quality was checked on a Bioanalyzer, concentration was measured with Qubit, and libraries were quantified with the Kapa Library Quantification kit. An Illumina HiSeq 2500 sequenced the libraries paired-end 2 x 150 bp. To increase sequence diversity, about 24-32% phiX was spiked into each library pool. The paper's processing steps were these. The quality-filtered reads were processed with the UMI-based MiGEC pipeline, whose error correction step removed more than 75% of the raw TCR sequences. IMGT germline references were used for alignment of VDJ genes, and clonotypes were defined by a unique CDR3 amino acid sequence together with V-J genes. VDJtools evaluated clonal expansion, Shannon diversity and CDR3 relatedness (CalcPairwiseDistances, ClusterSamples); CLCbio workbench built phylogenetic trees. Expanded clones were defined as having at least 8 unique UMIs, based on coefficient-of-variation modelling across technical triplicates. In-frame beta chains were kept once TCRdb had trimmed the public reads at Q25 with fastp and called clones with MiXCR. Identical CDR3 protein sequences are pooled into one entry, listed with their most common genes and DNA. The V and J calls and clone size come from TCRdb's table, not from the authors' own analysis. The table for this sample lists 40,000 to 55,000 distinct CDR3 sequences; about 5% of them were counted only once. 1.1% to 1.5% of the sample lies in the top ten.

This clonotype was counted ten times or more. What this receptor recognizes is not known. Nothing much larger sits one base from this clone, and base qualities are not available. The chain is made from TRBV10-3 and TRBJ1-1, with the identity of the D gene unclear. Input material: CD4+ T cells from blood. The origin of this receptor is a woman aged 18-35 years with multiple sclerosis. The CDR3 protein: CAISAEGNTEAFF. The DNA reads as follows: TGTGCCATCAGTGCGGAGGGGAACACTGAAGCTTTCTTT.